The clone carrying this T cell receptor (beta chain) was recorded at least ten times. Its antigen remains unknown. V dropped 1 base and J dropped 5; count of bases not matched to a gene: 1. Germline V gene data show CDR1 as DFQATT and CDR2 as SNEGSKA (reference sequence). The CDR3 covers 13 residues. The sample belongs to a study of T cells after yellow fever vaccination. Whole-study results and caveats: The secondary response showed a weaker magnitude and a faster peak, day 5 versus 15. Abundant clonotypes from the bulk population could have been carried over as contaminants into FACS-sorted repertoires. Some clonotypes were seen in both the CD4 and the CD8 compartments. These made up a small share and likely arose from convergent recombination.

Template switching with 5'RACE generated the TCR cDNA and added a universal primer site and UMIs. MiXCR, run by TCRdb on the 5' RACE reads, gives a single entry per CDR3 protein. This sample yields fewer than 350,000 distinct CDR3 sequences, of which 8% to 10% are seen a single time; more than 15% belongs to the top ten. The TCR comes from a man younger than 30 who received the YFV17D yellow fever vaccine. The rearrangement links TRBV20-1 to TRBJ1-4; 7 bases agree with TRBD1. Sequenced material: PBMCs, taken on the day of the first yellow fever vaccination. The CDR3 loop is CSARVDRNEKLFF. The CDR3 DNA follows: TGCAGTGCTAGAGTGGACAGGAATGAAAAACTGTTTTTT.